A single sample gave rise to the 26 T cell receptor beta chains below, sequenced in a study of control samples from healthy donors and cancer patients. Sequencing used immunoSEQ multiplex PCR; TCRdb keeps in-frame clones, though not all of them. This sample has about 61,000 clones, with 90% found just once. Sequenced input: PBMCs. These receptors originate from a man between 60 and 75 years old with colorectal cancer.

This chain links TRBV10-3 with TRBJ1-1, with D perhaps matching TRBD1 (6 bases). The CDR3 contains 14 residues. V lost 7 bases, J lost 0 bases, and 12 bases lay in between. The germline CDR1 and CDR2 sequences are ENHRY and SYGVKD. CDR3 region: CAIKQDSVNTEAFF. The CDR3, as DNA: TGTGCCATCAAGCAGGACAGCGTGAACACTGAAGCTTTCTTT.

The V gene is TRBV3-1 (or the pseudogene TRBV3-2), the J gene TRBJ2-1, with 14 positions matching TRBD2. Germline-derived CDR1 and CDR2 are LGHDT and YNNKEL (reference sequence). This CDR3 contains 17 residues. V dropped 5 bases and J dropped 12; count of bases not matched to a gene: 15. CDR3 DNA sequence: TGTGCCAGCAGCGTGGGGACTAGCGGGGGACGTATTTGGGGGCAGTTCTTC. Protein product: CASSVGTSGGRIWGQFF.

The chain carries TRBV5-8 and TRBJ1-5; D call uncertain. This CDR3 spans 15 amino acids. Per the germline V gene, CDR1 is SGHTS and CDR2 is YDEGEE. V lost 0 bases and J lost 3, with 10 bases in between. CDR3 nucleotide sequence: TGTGCCAGCAGCTTGGGAGACTTTCCCAATCAGCCCCAGCATTTT. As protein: CASSLGDFPNQPQHF.

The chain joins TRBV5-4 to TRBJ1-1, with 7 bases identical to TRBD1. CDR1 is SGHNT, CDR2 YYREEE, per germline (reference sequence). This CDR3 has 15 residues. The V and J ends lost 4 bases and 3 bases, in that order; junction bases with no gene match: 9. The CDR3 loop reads CASSPEGARDTEAFF. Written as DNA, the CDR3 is TGTGCCAGCAGCCCGGAGGGGGCCAGGGACACTGAAGCTTTCTTT.

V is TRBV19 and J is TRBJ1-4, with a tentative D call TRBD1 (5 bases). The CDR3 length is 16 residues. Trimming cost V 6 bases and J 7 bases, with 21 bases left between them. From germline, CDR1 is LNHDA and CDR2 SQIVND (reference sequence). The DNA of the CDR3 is TGTGCCAGTAGCCCCATGGCGAGGCAGGGAGGTGAAAAACTGTTTTTT. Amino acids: CASSPMARQGGEKLFF.

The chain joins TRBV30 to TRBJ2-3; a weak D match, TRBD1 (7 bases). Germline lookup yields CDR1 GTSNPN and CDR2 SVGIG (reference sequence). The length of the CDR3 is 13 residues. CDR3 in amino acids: CVARRGAVDTQYF. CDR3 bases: TGTGTCGCGCGCAGGGGGGCCGTAGATACGCAGTATTTT.

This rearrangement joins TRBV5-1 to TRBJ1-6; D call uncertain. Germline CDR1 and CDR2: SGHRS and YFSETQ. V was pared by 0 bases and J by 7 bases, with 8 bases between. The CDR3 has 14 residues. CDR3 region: CASSLGVSNSPLHF. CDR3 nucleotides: TGCGCCAGCAGCTTGGGGGTTTCAAATTCACCCCTCCACTTT.

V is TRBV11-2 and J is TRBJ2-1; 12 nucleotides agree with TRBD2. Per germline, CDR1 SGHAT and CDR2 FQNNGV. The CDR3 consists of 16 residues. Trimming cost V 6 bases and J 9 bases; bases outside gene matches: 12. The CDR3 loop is CASRPTPTSGGREQFF. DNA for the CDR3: TGTGCCAGCAGGCCTACTCCGACTAGCGGGGGACGTGAGCAGTTCTTC.

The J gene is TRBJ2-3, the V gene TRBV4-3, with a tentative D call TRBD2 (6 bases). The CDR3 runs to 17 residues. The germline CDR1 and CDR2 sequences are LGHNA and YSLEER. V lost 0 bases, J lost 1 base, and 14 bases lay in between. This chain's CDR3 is CASSQDPMGGGTDTQYF. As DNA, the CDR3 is TGCGCCAGCAGCCAAGATCCGATGGGAGGTGGCACAGATACGCAGTATTTT.

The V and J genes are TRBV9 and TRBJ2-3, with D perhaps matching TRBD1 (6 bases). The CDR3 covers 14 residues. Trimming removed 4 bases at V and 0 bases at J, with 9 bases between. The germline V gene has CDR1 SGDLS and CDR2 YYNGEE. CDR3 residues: CASSLQGSTDTQYF. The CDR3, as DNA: TGTGCCAGCAGCTTACAGGGTAGCACAGATACGCAGTATTTT.

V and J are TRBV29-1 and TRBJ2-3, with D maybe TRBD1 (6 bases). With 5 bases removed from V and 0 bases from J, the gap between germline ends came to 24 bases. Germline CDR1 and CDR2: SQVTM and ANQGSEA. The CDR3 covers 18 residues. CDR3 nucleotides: TGCAGCGTTTCCGGGACATGGGGTGCCGAATCTAGCACAGATACGCAGTATTTT. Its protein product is CSVSGTWGAESSTDTQYF.

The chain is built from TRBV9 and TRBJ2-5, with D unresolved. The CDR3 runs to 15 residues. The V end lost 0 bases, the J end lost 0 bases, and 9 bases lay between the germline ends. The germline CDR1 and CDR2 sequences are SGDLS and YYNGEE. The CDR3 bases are TGTGCCAGCAGCGTAGGTAGTCTAAACCAAGAGACCCAGTACTTC. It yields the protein CASSVGSLNQETQYF. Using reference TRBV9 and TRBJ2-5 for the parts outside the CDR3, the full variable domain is DSGVTQTPKHLITATGQRVTLRCSPRSGDLSVYWYQQSLDQGLQFLIQYYNGEERAKGNILERFSAQQFPDLHSELNLSSLELGDSALYFCASSVGSLNQETQYFGPGTRLLVL.

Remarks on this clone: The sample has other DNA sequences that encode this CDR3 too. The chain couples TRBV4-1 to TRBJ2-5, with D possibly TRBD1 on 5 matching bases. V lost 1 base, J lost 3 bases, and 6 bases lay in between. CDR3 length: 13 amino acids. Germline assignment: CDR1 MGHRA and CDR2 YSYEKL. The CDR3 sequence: CASSQVGEETQYF. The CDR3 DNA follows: TGCGCCAGCAGCCAAGTAGGGGAAGAGACCCAGTACTTC.

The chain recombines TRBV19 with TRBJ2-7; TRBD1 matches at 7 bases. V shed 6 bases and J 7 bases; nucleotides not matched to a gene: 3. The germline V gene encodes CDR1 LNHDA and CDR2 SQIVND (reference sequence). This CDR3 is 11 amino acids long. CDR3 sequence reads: CASRRGLEQYF. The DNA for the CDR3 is TGTGCCAGTAGGAGGGGGCTGGAGCAGTACTTC.

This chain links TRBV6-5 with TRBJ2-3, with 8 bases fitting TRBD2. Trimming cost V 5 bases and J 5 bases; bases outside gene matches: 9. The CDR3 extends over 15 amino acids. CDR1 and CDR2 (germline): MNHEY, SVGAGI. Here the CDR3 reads CASSNPGGKGDTQYF. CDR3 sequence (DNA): TGTGCCAGCAGTAACCCGGGGGGGAAGGGAGATACGCAGTATTTT.

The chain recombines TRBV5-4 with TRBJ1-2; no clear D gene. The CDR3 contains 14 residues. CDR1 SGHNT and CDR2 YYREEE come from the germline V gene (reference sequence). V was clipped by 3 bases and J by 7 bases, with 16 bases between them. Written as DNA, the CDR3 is TGTGCCAGCAGCTCGGCACAGCTATTGTTTGGCTACACCTTC. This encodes CASSSAQLLFGYTF.

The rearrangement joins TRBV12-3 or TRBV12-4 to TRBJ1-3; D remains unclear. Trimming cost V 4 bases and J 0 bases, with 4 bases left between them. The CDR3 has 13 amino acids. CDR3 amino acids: CASSSFSGNTIYF. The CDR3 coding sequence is TGTGCCAGCAGTTCGTTCTCTGGAAACACCATATATTTT.

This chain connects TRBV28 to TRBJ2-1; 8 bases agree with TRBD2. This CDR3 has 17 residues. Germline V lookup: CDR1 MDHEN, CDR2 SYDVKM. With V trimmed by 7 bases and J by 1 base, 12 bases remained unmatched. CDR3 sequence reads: CASTPRTSWVSYNEQFF. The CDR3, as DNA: TGTGCCAGCACGCCGAGGACTAGCTGGGTTTCCTACAATGAGCAGTTCTTC.

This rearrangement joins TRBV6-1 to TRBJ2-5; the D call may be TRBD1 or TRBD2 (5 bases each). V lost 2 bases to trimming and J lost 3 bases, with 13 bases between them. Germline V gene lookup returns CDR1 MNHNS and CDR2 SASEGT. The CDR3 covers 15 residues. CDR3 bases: TGTGCCAGCAGTGAATTGGGGGAGTGGGAAGAGACCCAGTACTTC. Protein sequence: CASSELGEWEETQYF.

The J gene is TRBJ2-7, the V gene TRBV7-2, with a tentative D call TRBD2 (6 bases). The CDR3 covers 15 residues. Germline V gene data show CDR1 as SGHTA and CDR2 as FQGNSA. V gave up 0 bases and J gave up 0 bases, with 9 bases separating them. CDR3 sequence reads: CASSLAAGSSYEQYF. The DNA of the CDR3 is TGTGCCAGCAGCTTAGCGGCGGGAAGCTCCTACGAGCAGTACTTC. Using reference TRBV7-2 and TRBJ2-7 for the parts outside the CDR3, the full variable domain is GAGVSQSPSNKVTEKGKDVELRCDPISGHTALYWYRQSLGQGLEFLIYFQGNSAPDKSGLPSDRFSAERTGGSVSTLTIQRTQQEDSAVYLCASSLAAGSSYEQYFGPGTRLTVT.

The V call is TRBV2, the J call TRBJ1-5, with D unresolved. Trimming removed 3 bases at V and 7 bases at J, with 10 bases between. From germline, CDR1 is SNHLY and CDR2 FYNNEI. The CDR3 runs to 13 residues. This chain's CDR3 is CASSEWGEQPQHF. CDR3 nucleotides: TGTGCCAGCAGTGAGTGGGGTGAGCAGCCCCAGCATTTT.

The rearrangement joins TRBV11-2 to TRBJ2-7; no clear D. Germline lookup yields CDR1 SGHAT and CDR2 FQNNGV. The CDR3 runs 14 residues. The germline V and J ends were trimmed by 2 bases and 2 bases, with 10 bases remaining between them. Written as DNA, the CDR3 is TGTGCCAGCAGCTTAATCACCGGTCCCTACGAGCAGTACTTC. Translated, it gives CASSLITGPYEQYF.

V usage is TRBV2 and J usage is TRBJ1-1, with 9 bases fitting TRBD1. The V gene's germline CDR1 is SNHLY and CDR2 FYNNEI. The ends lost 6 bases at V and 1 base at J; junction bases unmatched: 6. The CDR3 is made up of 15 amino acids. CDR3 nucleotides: TGTGCCAGCAGAGATCCGGGACAGGGGAACACTGAAGCTTTCTTT. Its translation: CASRDPGQGNTEAFF. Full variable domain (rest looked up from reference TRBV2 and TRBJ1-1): EPEVTQTPSHQVTQMGQEVILRCVPISNHLYFYWYRQILGQKVEFLVSFYNNEISEKSEIFDDQFSVERPDGSNFTLKIRSTKLEDSAMYFCASRDPGQGNTEAFFGQGTRLTVV.

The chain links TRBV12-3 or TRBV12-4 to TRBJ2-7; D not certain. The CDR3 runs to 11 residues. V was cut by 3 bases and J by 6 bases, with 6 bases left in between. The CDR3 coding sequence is TGTGCCAGCAGTTTTGTTGGCGAGCAGTACTTC. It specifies CASSFVGEQYF.

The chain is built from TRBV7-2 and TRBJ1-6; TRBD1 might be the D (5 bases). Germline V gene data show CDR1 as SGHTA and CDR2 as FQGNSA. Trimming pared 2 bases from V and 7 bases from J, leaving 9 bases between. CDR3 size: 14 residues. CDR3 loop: CASSLFGANSPLHF. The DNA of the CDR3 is TGTGCCAGCAGCTTATTTGGGGCCAATTCACCCCTCCACTTT.

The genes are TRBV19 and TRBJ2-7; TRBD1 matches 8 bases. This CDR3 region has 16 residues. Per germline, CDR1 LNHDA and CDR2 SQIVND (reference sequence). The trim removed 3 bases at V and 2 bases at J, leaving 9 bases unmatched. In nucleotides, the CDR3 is TGTGCCAGTAGTATTGGAGCCGGGACAGGTCCCTACGAGCAGTACTTC. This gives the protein CASSIGAGTGPYEQYF. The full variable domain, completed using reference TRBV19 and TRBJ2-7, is DGGITQSPKYLFRKEGQNVTLSCEQNLNHDAMYWYRQDPGQGLRLIYYSQIVNDFQKGDIAEGYSVSREKKESFPLTVTSAQKNPTAFYLCASSIGAGTGPYEQYFGPGTRLTVT.